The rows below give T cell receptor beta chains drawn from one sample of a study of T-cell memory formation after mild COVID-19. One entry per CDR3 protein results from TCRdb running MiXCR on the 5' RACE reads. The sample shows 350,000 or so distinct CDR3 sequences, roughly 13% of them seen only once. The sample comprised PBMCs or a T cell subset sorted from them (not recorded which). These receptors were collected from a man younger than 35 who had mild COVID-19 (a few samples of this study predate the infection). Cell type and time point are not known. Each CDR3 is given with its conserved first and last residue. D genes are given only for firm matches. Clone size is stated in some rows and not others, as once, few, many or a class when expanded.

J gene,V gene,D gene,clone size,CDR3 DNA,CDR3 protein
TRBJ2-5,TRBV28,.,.,TGTGCCAGCAGCCCCTTAATTTTGGGGGAGACCCAGTACTTC,CASSPLILGETQYF
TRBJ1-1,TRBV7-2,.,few,TGTGCCAGCAGCTACTCCTGGACCCCCGGGGAAGCTTTCTTT,CASSYSWTPGEAFF
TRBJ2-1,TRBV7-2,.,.,TGTGCCAGCAGCGTCGAAATCGGCTACAATGAGCAGTTCTTC,CASSVEIGYNEQFF
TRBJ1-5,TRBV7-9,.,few,TGTGCCAGCAGCTTAGCGCTGGGGCCCCAGCATTTT,CASSLALGPQHF
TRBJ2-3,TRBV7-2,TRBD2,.,TGTGCCAGCAGCCCAGCGCGGGGGGATACGCAGTATTTT,CASSPARGDTQYF
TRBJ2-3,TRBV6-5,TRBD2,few,TGTGCCAGCAGTTCATCAGTTACTAGCGGGGGGACAGATACGCAGTATTTT,CASSSSVTSGGTDTQYF
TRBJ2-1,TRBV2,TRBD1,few,TGTGCCAGCAGTCAAGACAGGGTGAGGTTGGGGAATGAGCAGTTCTTC,CASSQDRVRLGNEQFF
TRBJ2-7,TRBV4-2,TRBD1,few,TGTGCCAGCAGCCAAGATGGCCGGGACAGCTTCTCCTACGAGCAGTACTTC,CASSQDGRDSFSYEQYF
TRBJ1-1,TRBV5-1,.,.,TGCGCCAGCAGCTTACAAGGGTTAGACACTGAAGCTTTCTTT,CASSLQGLDTEAFF
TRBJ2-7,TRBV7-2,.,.,TGTGCCAGCAGCCCCCGACGCGGTAGCTCCTACGAGCAGTACTTC,CASSPRRGSSYEQYF
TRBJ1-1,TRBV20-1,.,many,TGCAGTGCTACCACTGTCAACACTGAAGCTTTCTTT,CSATTVNTEAFF
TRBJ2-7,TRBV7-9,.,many,TGTGCCAGCAGCCAATACTACGAGCAGTACTTC,CASSQYYEQYF
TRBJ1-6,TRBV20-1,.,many,TGCAGTGCTAGAGACAGGGGTAATTCACCCCTCCACTTT,CSARDRGNSPLHF
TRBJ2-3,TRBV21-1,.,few,TGTGCCAGCCGGGCCAGGTTGACAGATACGCAGTATTTT,CASRARLTDTQYF
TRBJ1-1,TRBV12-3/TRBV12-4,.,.,TGTGCCAGCAGGCGTCCGGTTCGGGACACTGAAGCTTTCTTT,CASRRPVRDTEAFF
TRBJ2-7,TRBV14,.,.,TGTGCCAGCAGCCTCTTCAGGGGAGCTGCCTACGAGCAGTACTTC,CASSLFRGAAYEQYF
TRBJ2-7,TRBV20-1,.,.,TGCAGTGCTAGTGCTCGGGGGGCGAACGAGCAGTACTTC,CSASARGANEQYF
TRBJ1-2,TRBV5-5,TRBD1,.,TGTGCCAGCAGCCCAGGGGGTCACTATGGCTACACCTTC,CASSPGGHYGYTF
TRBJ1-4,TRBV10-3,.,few,TGTGCCATCAGTGACCTAGGGTTAGAAGAAAAACTGTTTTTT,CAISDLGLEEKLFF
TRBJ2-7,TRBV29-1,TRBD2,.,TGCAGCGTCCGGCGGGCTAGCGGGTACGAGCAGTACTTC,CSVRRASGYEQYF
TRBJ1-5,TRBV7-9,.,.,TGTGCCAGCAGCCTCAGCTCTACCAGGGCCGATCAGCCCCAGCATTTT,CASSLSSTRADQPQHF
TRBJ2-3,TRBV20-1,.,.,TGCAGTGCCCCGAACCCCAGGGATGGCACAGATACGCAGTATTTT,CSAPNPRDGTDTQYF
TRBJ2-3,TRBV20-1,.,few,TGCAGTGCGGGTGGACGAGATACGCAGTATTTT,CSAGGRDTQYF
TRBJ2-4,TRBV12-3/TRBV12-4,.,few,TGTGCCAGCAGTTTCCGCGGATTCCTAGCCAAAAACATTCAGTACTTC,CASSFRGFLAKNIQYF
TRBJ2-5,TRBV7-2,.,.,TGTGCCAGCAGCCCCGGCGGAGGGCAGGGGGAGACCCAGTACTTC,CASSPGGGQGETQYF
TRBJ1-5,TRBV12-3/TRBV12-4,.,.,TGTGCCAGCAGTTTTGGAGATCAGCCCCAGCATTTT,CASSFGDQPQHF
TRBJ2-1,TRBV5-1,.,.,TGCGCCAGCAGCTTGGCGCCGGGGGTGGGCGATGAGCAGTTCTTC,CASSLAPGVGDEQFF
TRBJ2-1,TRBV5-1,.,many,TGCGCCAGCAGCCAAAACGCGGGGCATAACAATGAGCAGTTCTTC,CASSQNAGHNNEQFF
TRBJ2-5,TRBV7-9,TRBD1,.,TGTGCCAGCAGCATGATGACAGGGAGAGAGCAAGAGACCCAGTACTTC,CASSMMTGREQETQYF
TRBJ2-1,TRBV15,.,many,TGTGCCACCAGCAGAGTCCAGGGGAATGAGCAGTTCTTC,CATSRVQGNEQFF
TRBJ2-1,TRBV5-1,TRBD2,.,TGCGCCAGCAGCTCAACTAGCGGGGGGGCCGATGAGCAGTTCTTC,CASSSTSGGADEQFF
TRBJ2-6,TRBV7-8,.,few,TGTGCCAGCAGCTTAATTCCCGGGGCAGGAGCAGGGGCCAACGTCCTGACTTTC,CASSLIPGAGAGANVLTF
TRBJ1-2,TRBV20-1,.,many,TGCAGTGCGTGGGAGGGTCTTGGCTACACCTTC,CSAWEGLGYTF
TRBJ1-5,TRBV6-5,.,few,TGTGCCAGCAGTCGACCGGGTCAGCCCCAGCATTTT,CASSRPGQPQHF
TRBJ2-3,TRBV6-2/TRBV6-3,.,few,TGTGCCAGCAGAACTTGGGGCAGGGCCAGCACAGATACGCAGTATTTT,CASRTWGRASTDTQYF
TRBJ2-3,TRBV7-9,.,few,TGTGCCAGCAGCTTAGGAGTACGGGGGACGCAGTATTTT,CASSLGVRGTQYF
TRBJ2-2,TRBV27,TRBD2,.,TGTGCCAGCAGTTCCGCCTGGACTAGCGGGGGCACCGGGGAGCTGTTTTTT,CASSSAWTSGGTGELFF
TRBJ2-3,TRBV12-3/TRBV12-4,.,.,TGTGCCAGCAGTACAAACAGGATCACAGATACGCAGTATTTT,CASSTNRITDTQYF
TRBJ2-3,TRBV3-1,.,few,TGTGCCAGCAGCCAAGAAACCGGGACATTGGACACAGATACGCAGTATTTT,CASSQETGTLDTDTQYF
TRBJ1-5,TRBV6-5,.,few,TGTGCCAGCGGAGGGATGGGGCAGCCCCAGCATTTT,CASGGMGQPQHF
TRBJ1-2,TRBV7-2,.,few,TGTGCCAGCAGCTTAGACAGCTGGAAGGGGAACTATGGCTACACCTTC,CASSLDSWKGNYGYTF
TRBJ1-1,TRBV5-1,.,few,TGCGCCAGCAGCTTGGGACCACATTTGAACACTGAAGCTTTCTTT,CASSLGPHLNTEAFF
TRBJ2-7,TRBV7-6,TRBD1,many,TGTGCCAGCAGCTCAAGGACAGGGGAGAAGTCCTACGAGCAGTACTTC,CASSSRTGEKSYEQYF
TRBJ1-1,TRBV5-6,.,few,TGTGCCAGCAGCCTTTGGGGTGGGGTCGCTTTCTTT,CASSLWGGVAFF
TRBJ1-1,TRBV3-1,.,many,TGTGCCAGCAGCCAATTGCCGGAGGACACTGAAGCTTTCTTT,CASSQLPEDTEAFF
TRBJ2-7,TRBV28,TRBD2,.,TGTGCCAGCAGGCGTGGACTAGCGGAGGGGTACGAGCAGTACTTC,CASRRGLAEGYEQYF
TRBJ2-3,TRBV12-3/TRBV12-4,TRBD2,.,TGTGCCAGCAGTCCCGGGGGGTCTCTCACAGATACGCAGTATTTT,CASSPGGSLTDTQYF
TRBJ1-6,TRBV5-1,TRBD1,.,TGCGCCAGCAGCTTGGGTTCCGGGACAGGGACCTCACCCCTCCACTTT,CASSLGSGTGTSPLHF
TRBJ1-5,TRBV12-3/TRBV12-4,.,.,TGTGCCAGCAGGCGACTCGGACAGATAGGGCAGCCCCAGCATTTT,CASRRLGQIGQPQHF
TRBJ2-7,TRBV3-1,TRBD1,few,TGTGCCAGCAGCGGCCGGGACAGGGTTCCCGAGCAGTACTTC,CASSGRDRVPEQYF
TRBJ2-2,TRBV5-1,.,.,TGCGCCAGCAGCTGGCAGGTGACCGGGGAGCTGTTTTTT,CASSWQVTGELFF
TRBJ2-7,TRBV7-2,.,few,TGTGCCAGCAGCTCGAGGGGGGGCGTCGAGCAGTACTTC,CASSSRGGVEQYF
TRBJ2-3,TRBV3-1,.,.,TGTGCCAGCAGCCAAGATCAAGCCCGCTTCTTTGCGCAGTATTTT,CASSQDQARFFAQYF